This T cell receptor (beta chain) was identified during a study of blood T cell repertoires in COVID-19. The CDR3 is 12 residues long. V lost 1 base and J lost 4, with 4 bases in between. The table came from immunoSEQ multiplex PCR; TCRdb's copy has only in-frame clones and leaves some out. The table includes approximately 90,000 clones, about 88% detected once. Source material: peripheral blood. The origin of this receptor is a man between 60 and 70 years old with acute or convalescent COVID-19. The rearrangement joins TRBV12-3 or TRBV12-4 to TRBJ1-2; unclear D gene. The CDR3 DNA reads TGTGCCAGCAGTTTAGTGAGCTATGGCTACACCTTC. Amino acid sequence: CASSLVSYGYTF.